This T cell receptor beta chain was sequenced for a study of T cells after somatic rescue of genetic block. Trimming took 1 base from V and 1 from J, leaving 4 bases between them. The germline V gene has CDR1 KGHSH and CDR2 LQKENI. This CDR3 is 13 amino acids long. Here immunoSEQ multiplex PCR was the method, and the copy in TCRdb shows in-frame clones only, minus some. Seen here are approximately 13,000 clones, around 72% observed once, and the top ten hold less than 25%. The TCR originated in a boy aged 10-17 years. The chain couples TRBV18 to TRBJ1-1; D unclear. The sequenced material came from peripheral blood mononuclear cells (PBMCs). CDR3 region: CASSPQGNTEAFF. The DNA of the CDR3 is TGTGCCAGCTCACCACAGGGGAACACTGAAGCTTTCTTT.